The 19 T cell receptor beta chains presented below share a single source sample, sequenced in a study of blood T cell repertoires in COVID-19 (dated by TCRdb to the early 2020s). Preparation of the library involved the immunoSEQ multiplex PCR assay. TCRdb's version of the immuneACCESS table is confined to in-frame rearrangements and falls short of the full clone set. An unresolved V gene accounts for under half of the shortfall where checked; the remainder is of unknown origin. The sample table lists tens of thousands of clones, around 88% of them with a count of one. Jointly, the top ten make up roughly 1.9% of the sample. Sequenced material: peripheral blood. The receptors were gathered from a woman older than 75 with active or convalescent COVID-19.

This chain connects TRBV5-1 to TRBJ2-5; 11 bases align to TRBD2. Per the germline V gene, CDR1 is SGHRS and CDR2 is YFSETQ. The CDR3 consists of 16 residues. V lost 3 bases and J lost 5; bases outside the gene matches: 9. The CDR3 reads CASSSGSGRVGETQYF. CDR3 sequence (DNA): TGCGCCAGCAGCTCTGGTAGCGGGAGGGTTGGGGAGACCCAGTACTTC.

The chain recombines TRBV2 with TRBJ1-4, with D possibly TRBD1 on 6 matching bases. The CDR3 covers 14 residues. Germline CDR1 and CDR2: SNHLY and FYNNEI. The V end was cut by 8 bases, the J end by 8 bases, with 18 bases between. In nucleotides, the CDR3 is TGTGCCAGCGGCCTCTCAGGGGTGCAAGAAAAACTGTTTTTT. This encodes CASGLSGVQEKLFF.

This clone occurred a few times. V and J are TRBV30 and TRBJ1-5; 8 nucleotides match TRBD1. CDR1 is GTSNPN and CDR2 is SVGIG in the germline V gene (reference sequence). Trimming at V came to 4 bases and at J to 8 bases, leaving 10 bases not matched to a gene. The CDR3 is made up of 14 amino acids. The CDR3 bases are TGTGCCTGGAACAGGGGGACAGCCTGGGAGCCCCAGCATTTT. Protein product: CAWNRGTAWEPQHF.

The V and J genes are TRBV11-2 and TRBJ1-5; the D is unclear. The CDR3 sequence is 13 residues long. Germline lookup yields CDR1 SGHAT and CDR2 FQNNGV. Between the trimmed V and J ends, which lost 1 base and 5 bases, there was a span of 6 bases. The CDR3 here is CASSLGLDQPQHF. DNA of the CDR3: TGTGCCAGCAGCTTAGGATTAGATCAGCCCCAGCATTTT.

The chain is built from TRBV18 and TRBJ1-5; 9 nucleotides match TRBD1. Losses at the gene ends were 6 bases for V and 6 bases for J; bases not matched to a gene: 15. The CDR3 totals 17 residues. Germline CDR1 KGHSH, CDR2 LQKENI. The chain's CDR3 is CASSHNGGGDRVQPQHF. CDR3 coding DNA: TGTGCCAGCTCCCACAACGGGGGAGGGGACAGGGTTCAGCCCCAGCATTTT.

The genes are TRBV30 and TRBJ1-5; D is uncertain. The germline V gene has CDR1 GTSNPN and CDR2 SVGIG (reference sequence). V lost 1 base to trimming and J lost 7 bases, with 11 bases between them. This CDR3 is built from 13 residues. The CDR3 sequence: CAWSEGSGQPQHF. In DNA, the CDR3 is TGTGCCTGGAGTGAAGGCAGCGGGCAGCCCCAGCATTTT.

This chain connects TRBV7-2 to TRBJ1-1, with D unclear. Germline V gene sequence: CDR1 SGHTA, CDR2 FQGNSA. V gave up 2 bases and J gave up 6 bases, with 4 bases separating them. The CDR3 covers 11 residues. CDR3 in amino acids: CASSLFSEAFF. The CDR3 nucleotides read TGTGCCAGCAGCTTATTCTCTGAAGCTTTCTTT.

The rearrangement uses TRBV4-3 and TRBJ2-2; 16 bases fit TRBD2. V gave up 1 base and J gave up 4 bases; unmatched junction bases: 12. Germline CDR1 reads LGHNA; CDR2 reads YSLEER. The CDR3 totals 21 residues. The CDR3 sequence: CASSQVRPGLAGGPGTGELFF. The CDR3 nucleotides are TGCGCCAGCAGCCAAGTCAGACCGGGACTAGCGGGAGGGCCGGGCACCGGGGAGCTGTTTTTT.

This chain joins TRBV28 and TRBJ1-5, with 10 positions matching TRBD1. J gave up 6 bases and V 6 bases, and 5 bases lay outside the gene matches. This CDR3 contains 14 residues. Germline V lookup: CDR1 MDHEN, CDR2 SYDVKM. The DNA for the CDR3 is TGTGCCAGCAGGGGGACAGGGGTTGTTCAGCCCCAGCATTTT. Amino acid sequence: CASRGTGVVQPQHF.

This chain links TRBV3-1 (or the pseudogene TRBV3-2) with TRBJ2-1; 11 nucleotides align to TRBD2. The V gene's germline CDR1 is LGHDT and CDR2 YNNKEL (reference sequence). The CDR3 extends over 14 amino acids. Trimming cost V 6 bases and J 10 bases; bases outside gene matches: 8. CDR3 bases: TGTGCCAGCAGACTACTAGCGGGAGAAGGGGAGCAGTTCTTC. It yields the protein CASRLLAGEGEQFF.

The rearrangement uses TRBV12-5 and TRBJ2-6; D gene unclear. V was cut by 7 bases and J by 0 bases, with 4 bases left in between. This CDR3 has 13 residues. CDR1 is LGHNT and CDR2 is FRNRAP in the germline V gene. CDR3 residues: CASALSGANVLTF. The CDR3 nucleotides read TGTGCTAGTGCTCTCTCTGGGGCCAACGTCCTGACTTTC.

The chain employs TRBV30 and TRBJ1-2, with TRBD1 identical over 7 bases. Germline-derived CDR1 and CDR2 are GTSNPN and SVGIG (reference sequence). The CDR3 totals 13 residues. Trimming cost V 0 bases and J 7 bases; bases outside gene matches: 5. CDR3 in DNA: TGTGCCTGGAGTGTAGAAGGGACAGTTGGCTACACCTTC. This encodes CAWSVEGTVGYTF.

The gene calls are TRBV19 and TRBJ1-2; a possible D gene is TRBD1 (5 bases). CDR1 and CDR2 from the germline V gene are LNHDA and SQIVND (reference sequence). The ends were cut back, 2 bases at V and 4 bases at J, with 11 bases in the middle. The CDR3 covers 14 residues. This CDR3 reads CASSIRGTGYGYTF. The CDR3 nucleotides are TGTGCCAGTAGTATACGAGGGACTGGCTATGGCTACACCTTC.

The V gene is TRBV19, the J gene TRBJ1-3, with D maybe TRBD1 (6 bases). The length of the CDR3 is 15 residues. Germline CDR1 is LNHDA and CDR2 is SQIVND (reference sequence). Trimming shortened V by 3 bases and J by 7 bases, and 16 bases separated the two germline ends. CDR3 bases: TGTGCCAGTAGTATTGCATTGGGGGCGTTGAACACCATATATTTT. Translated, it gives CASSIALGALNTIYF. Combining the CDR3 with reference TRBV19 and TRBJ1-3 gives the whole variable domain DGGITQSPKYLFRKEGQNVTLSCEQNLNHDAMYWYRQDPGQGLRLIYYSQIVNDFQKGDIAEGYSVSREKKESFPLTVTSAQKNPTAFYLCASSIALGALNTIYFGEGSWLTVV.

J is TRBJ1-2 and V is TRBV11-3; D remains ambiguous. The CDR3 consists of 13 residues. Germline V gene data show CDR1 as SGHNT and CDR2 as YENEEA. Trimming removed 1 base from V and 8 bases from J, with 11 bases in between. CDR3 in amino acids: CASSLVAASGYTF. The CDR3 DNA sequence: TGTGCCAGCAGCTTAGTAGCAGCCAGCGGCTACACCTTC.

This clone was detected only a few times. The V gene is TRBV4-3, the J gene TRBJ1-2; the match to TRBD1 covers 7 bases. There are 14 residues in the CDR3. V gave up 5 bases and J gave up 5 bases; unmatched junction bases: 8. Per the germline V gene, CDR1 is LGHNA and CDR2 is YSLEER. CDR3 sequence: CASSTDSGGYGYTF. CDR3 bases: TGCGCCAGCAGCACTGATTCAGGGGGATATGGCTACACCTTC.

The chain carries TRBV27 and TRBJ1-5; D is possibly TRBD1 (5 bases). The CDR3 loop spans 15 amino acids. Deletions cut 5 bases from V and 0 bases from J, with 11 bases between. Germline V gene sequence: CDR1 MNHEY, CDR2 SMNVEV (reference sequence). The CDR3 region is CASSGAGFSNQPQHF. The CDR3 DNA sequence: TGTGCCAGCAGTGGGGCAGGGTTTAGCAATCAGCCCCAGCATTTT.

The chain couples TRBV6-5 to TRBJ2-7, with D hard to call. The CDR3 runs 12 residues. Trimming cost V 5 bases and J 3 bases, with 8 bases left between them. Germline lookup yields CDR1 MNHEY and CDR2 SVGAGI. Here the CDR3 DNA reads TGTGCCAGCAGTCCCTCCGGCTACGAGCAGTACTTC. This sequence encodes CASSPSGYEQYF.

J is TRBJ1-5 and V is TRBV12-3 or TRBV12-4; D perhaps matches TRBD1 (5 bases). V lost 7 bases and J lost 2, with 9 bases in between. The CDR3 is 13 amino acids. The CDR3 loop reads CASTGDGNQPQHF. CDR3 nucleotide sequence: TGTGCCAGCACGGGGGACGGCAATCAGCCCCAGCATTTT.